The rows below give T cell receptor beta chains drawn from one sample of a study of T cells in Graves' hyperthyroidism and ophthalmopathy. TCRdb independently ran MiXCR on the multiplex PCR reads; one entry per CDR3 protein. The sample has about 520,000 distinct CDR3 sequences; around 22% are singletons. The sample comprised blood. The origin of the receptors is a woman aged 25 to 39 with Graves' ophthalmopathy. The CDR3 runs from the conserved cysteine through the conserved F or W.

V gene | CDR3 protein
TRBV12-3/TRBV12-4 | CASTLAPQVGYTF
TRBV12-3/TRBV12-4 | CASRSTGTGFTGELFF
TRBV20-1 | CSASVPSYEQYF
TRBV12-3/TRBV12-4 | CASSRDGNQPQHF
TRBV6-1 | CASRNRGGYEQYF
TRBV12-3/TRBV12-4 | CASTPDGGYTGELFF
TRBV12-3/TRBV12-4 | CASSFPPENTEAFF
TRBV6-1 | CASSAPDGNYGYTF
TRBV6-1 | CASSRTGVNIQYF
TRBV12-3/TRBV12-4 | CASSPPLGDGYTF
TRBV12-3/TRBV12-4 | CASSKETGGTNTEAFF
TRBV2 | CASSFGDTSYEQYF
TRBV6-2/TRBV6-3 | CASSPSPWTGAEETQYF
TRBV12-3/TRBV12-4 | CASAVGRSNQPQHF
TRBV24-1 | CATSGTDRRAFF
TRBV11-2 | CASSPDYGVSNTEAFF
TRBV11-2 | CASSFLRSEQYF
TRBV20-1 | CSARSGAQRANTEAFF
TRBV18 | CASSPPSDRAEQYF
TRBV2 | CASSEWGARTEAFF
TRBV5-1 | CASGGPTGNQPQHF
TRBV6-2/TRBV6-3 | CASSLLNIVREGTGELFF
TRBV2 | CASSGGTTGEETQYF
TRBV5-1 | CASRMTGGVENIKYF
TRBV7-9 | CASSLATENTGELFF
TRBV19 | CAYPRTDNQPQHF
TRBV11-1 | CASSLYGHKNTEAFF
TRBV5-1 | CASSDGQGIDEQYF
TRBV6-5 | CASSYSFYDSYEQYF
TRBV11-2 | CASSSIRSGVDTEAFF
TRBV11-2 | CASSLGQTEAFF
TRBV27 | CASSHTPGDQETQYF
TRBV6-1 | CASSESNTGTNYGYTF
TRBV19 | CASSMGPGQGANQPQHF
TRBV7-2 | CASSSQGYGYTF